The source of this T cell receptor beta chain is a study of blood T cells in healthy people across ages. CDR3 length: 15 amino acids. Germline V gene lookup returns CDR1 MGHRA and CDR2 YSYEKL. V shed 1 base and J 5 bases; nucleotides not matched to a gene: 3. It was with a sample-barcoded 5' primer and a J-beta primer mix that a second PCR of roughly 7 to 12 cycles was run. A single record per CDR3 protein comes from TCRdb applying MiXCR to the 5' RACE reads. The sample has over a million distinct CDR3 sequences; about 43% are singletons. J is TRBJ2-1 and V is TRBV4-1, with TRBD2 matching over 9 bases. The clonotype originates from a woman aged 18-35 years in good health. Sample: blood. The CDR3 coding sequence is TGCGCCAGCAGCCAAGGGGCGGGAGGGAACAATGAGCAGTTCTTC. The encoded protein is CASSQGAGGNNEQFF.